The 21 T cell receptor beta chains in this list originate from one sample, sequenced in a study of shared clonotypes between healthy human individuals. The data were produced by immunoSEQ multiplex PCR, yet TCRdb's version contains in-frame clones alone and is incomplete. Here the sample spans under 1,100,000 clones, about 75% being singletons. Sequencing input: memory CD4+ T cells sorted from blood. Subset defined: CD45RA-negative fraction. Receptors originate from a man in his late teens or twenties in good health.

The V and J genes are TRBV5-1 and TRBJ1-4, with 8 bases that match TRBD1. Germline lookup yields CDR1 SGHRS and CDR2 YFSETQ. This CDR3 has 15 residues. V lost 4 bases and J lost 5; bases outside the gene matches: 7. CDR3 DNA: TGCGCCAGCAGCCCGGGACAGGCGGGGAATGAAAAACTGTTTTTT. Amino acids: CASSPGQAGNEKLFF. The full variable domain, completed using reference TRBV5-1 and TRBJ1-4, is KAGVTQTPRYLIKTRGQQVTLSCSPISGHRSVSWYQQTPGQGLQFLFEYFSETQRNKGNFPGRFSGRQFSNSRSEMNVSTLELGDSALYLCASSPGQAGNEKLFFGSGTQLSVL.

This clone has a single count. The chain is built from TRBV10-3 and TRBJ2-7, with a weak D call TRBD2 (6 bases). Trimming took off 0 bases at V and 0 bases at J, with 12 bases between the two ends. The germline V gene has CDR1 ENHRY and CDR2 SYGVKD. The CDR3 length is 16 residues. CDR3 nucleotides: TGTGCCATCAGTGAGTCGGGTGGAGGGAGCTCCTACGAGCAGTACTTC. It codes for CAISESGGGSSYEQYF.

In the case of this clone: Additional DNA sequences in this sample encode the identical CDR3. This CDR3 reads CASSRTSGSYEQYF. CDR3 nucleotide sequence: TGTGCCAGCAGCCGGACTAGCGGGTCCTACGAGCAGTACTTC. The chain joins TRBV6-5 to TRBJ2-7; TRBD2 matches 11 bases. The trim removed 6 bases at V and 1 base at J, leaving 2 bases unmatched. The CDR3 length is 14 residues. CDR1 MNHEY and CDR2 SVGAGI come from the germline V gene.

V usage is TRBV25-1 and J usage is TRBJ1-5; D unresolved. CDR1 is MGHDK and CDR2 is SYGVNS in the germline V gene. The CDR3 sequence is 12 residues long. V was pared by 1 base and J by 6 bases, with 4 bases between. CDR3 bases: TGTGCCAGCAGTGAATCGAGTCAGCCCCAGCATTTT. It is translated as CASSESSQPQHF.

The chain has TRBV9 and TRBJ2-5, with 8 bases aligning to TRBD1. The CDR3 has 15 residues. CDR1 and CDR2 (germline): SGDLS, YYNGEE. V was clipped by 0 bases and J by 2 bases; unmatched bases: 3. CDR3 loop: CASSVVGQGQETQYF. CDR3 nucleotide sequence: TGTGCCAGCAGCGTAGTTGGACAGGGTCAAGAGACCCAGTACTTC.

V gene TRBV12-5 combines with J gene TRBJ2-5; 13 bases fit TRBD2. This CDR3 region has 16 residues. V lost 7 bases, J lost 1 base, and 6 bases stayed unmatched. Germline CDR1 is LGHNT and CDR2 is FRNRAP. CDR3 in amino acids: CASAQRLAGGQETQYF. The CDR3 coding sequence is TGTGCTAGTGCCCAAAGACTAGCGGGGGGCCAAGAGACCCAGTACTTC.

The V and J genes are TRBV7-8 and TRBJ1-5, with 8 bases identical to TRBD1. CDR1 is SGHVS and CDR2 is FQNEAQ in the germline V gene. V dropped 5 bases and J dropped 7; count of bases not matched to a gene: 10. The CDR3 is 15 amino acids. CDR3 in amino acids: CASSAGQAERQPQHF. The CDR3 nucleotides are TGTGCCAGCAGCGCGGGACAGGCGGAACGACAGCCCCAGCATTTT.

The chain joins TRBV4-3 to TRBJ2-7; weak D call: TRBD1 (6 bases). This CDR3 is built from 15 residues. Trimming shortened V by 0 bases and J by 0 bases, and 9 bases separated the two germline ends. CDR1 and CDR2 from the germline V gene are LGHNA and YSLEER. Written as DNA, the CDR3 is TGCGCCAGCAGCCAAGATTGGGACAACTCCTACGAGCAGTACTTC. Translation: CASSQDWDNSYEQYF.

The chain employs TRBV6-6 and TRBJ2-1, with 15 bases lining up with TRBD2. Germline V lookup: CDR1 MNHNY, CDR2 SVGAGI (reference sequence). The J segment lost 6 bases and the V segment lost 4 bases, leaving 1 base of the junction unmatched. The CDR3 totals 15 residues. In DNA form, the CDR3 reads TGTGCCAGCAGTTGGGGACTAGCGGGGGGCAATGAGCAGTTCTTC. Translated, it gives CASSWGLAGGNEQFF.

This clone was recorded once. J is TRBJ2-7 and V is TRBV10-3; D may correspond to TRBD1 or TRBD2 (5 bases each). Deletions cut 7 bases from V and 0 bases from J, with 16 bases between. The CDR3 length is 15 residues. CDR1 is ENHRY, CDR2 SYGVKD, per germline. The CDR3 nucleotides are TGTGCCATCAAAAGAGGCAGGGACGGCTCCTACGAGCAGTACTTC. It translates to CAIKRGRDGSYEQYF.

V usage is TRBV10-2 and J usage is TRBJ1-1; the D is unclear. Germline assignment: CDR1 WSHSY and CDR2 SAAADI. Between the trimmed V and J ends, which lost 8 bases and 2 bases, there was a span of 12 bases. This CDR3 is built from 13 residues. CDR3 nucleotide sequence: TGCGCCAGCTCGGTCCACGATAACACTGAAGCTTTCTTT. Amino acid sequence: CASSVHDNTEAFF.

The chain combines TRBV9 with TRBJ1-3; D may be TRBD1 (6 bases). V was pared by 0 bases and J by 0 bases, with 13 bases between. The CDR3 has 17 amino acids. Germline values: CDR1 SGDLS, CDR2 YYNGEE. The CDR3 loop is CASSVEGGFSSGNTIYF. The CDR3 nucleotides are TGTGCCAGCAGCGTAGAAGGGGGGTTTAGCTCTGGAAACACCATATATTTT. The full variable domain, in which reference TRBV9 and TRBJ1-3 provide the parts outside the CDR3, is DSGVTQTPKHLITATGQRVTLRCSPRSGDLSVYWYQQSLDQGLQFLIQYYNGEERAKGNILERFSAQQFPDLHSELNLSSLELGDSALYFCASSVEGGFSSGNTIYFGEGSWLTVV.

A word on this clone: Germline is not matched at one junction end, which may reflect a read error. The chain uses TRBV7-2 and TRBJ2-7, with 8 bases fitting TRBD2. CDR3 size: 14 residues. From germline, CDR1 is SGHTA and CDR2 FQGNSA. The DNA for the CDR3 is TGTGCCAGCAGCGTAGCGGGATGGGGCTACGAGCAGTACTTC. Its translation: CASSVAGWGYEQYF.

The chain combines TRBV5-6 with TRBJ1-6; D perhaps matches TRBD1 (5 bases). This CDR3 region has 14 residues. Germline V gene lookup returns CDR1 SGHDT and CDR2 YYEEEE. Between the trimmed V and J ends, which lost 0 bases and 8 bases, there was a span of 9 bases. The CDR3 sequence is CASSLDRGDSPLHF. DNA of the CDR3: TGTGCCAGCAGCTTGGACCGGGGGGATTCACCCCTCCACTTT. Full variable domain (remainder filled in from reference TRBV5-6 and TRBJ1-6): DAGVTQSPTHLIKTRGQQVTLRCSPKSGHDTVSWYQQALGQGPQFIFQYYEEEERQRGNFPDRFSGHQFPNYSSELNVNALLLGDSALYLCASSLDRGDSPLHFGNGTRLTVT.

The chain couples TRBV6-5 to TRBJ2-7; D ambiguous. The germline CDR1 and CDR2 sequences are MNHEY and SVGAGI. Trimming removed 2 bases at V and 1 base at J, with 12 bases between. The CDR3 loop spans 15 amino acids. CDR3 region: CASSYGQSLSYEQYF. The CDR3 DNA reads TGTGCCAGCAGTTACGGGCAGTCCCTTTCCTACGAGCAGTACTTC.

Concerning this clone itself: The sample holds other DNA sequences that translate to the same CDR3. The V and J genes are TRBV20-1 and TRBJ2-7; D call uncertain. The CDR3 covers 11 residues. Trimming took 3 bases from V and 4 from J, leaving 7 bases between them. Germline-derived CDR1 and CDR2 are DFQATT and SNEGSKA (reference sequence). The CDR3, as DNA: TGCAGTGCTAGCCCCGGGTACGAGCAGTACTTC. Translating it yields CSASPGYEQYF.

The rearrangement links TRBV11-3 to TRBJ2-1; 8 bases are shared with TRBD2. This CDR3 contains 16 residues. The junction had 6 bases not matched to a gene; V was cut back by 1 base and J by 4 bases. Germline CDR1 is SGHNT and CDR2 is YENEEA. This CDR3 reads CASSLGGTGGYNEQFF. The CDR3 DNA reads TGTGCCAGCAGCTTAGGCGGGACGGGGGGGTACAATGAGCAGTTCTTC.

The J gene is TRBJ2-5, the V gene TRBV5-4; 8 nucleotides line up with TRBD2. CDR3 length: 14 residues. Looked up from germline, CDR1 is SGHNT and CDR2 is YYREEE (reference sequence). The junction had 5 bases not matched to a gene; V was cut back by 3 bases and J by 4 bases. The CDR3 region is CASSSSRGGETQYF. The CDR3 DNA reads as TGTGCCAGCAGCTCCTCCCGGGGGGGAGAGACCCAGTACTTC.

The chain has TRBV5-4 and TRBJ2-1; 14 bases are a match to TRBD2. This CDR3 region has 16 residues. V was clipped by 4 bases and J by 6 bases; unmatched bases: 6. The germline V gene encodes CDR1 SGHNT and CDR2 YYREEE (reference sequence). CDR3 DNA: TGTGCCAGCAGCGTGACTAGCGGGAGGGCCAGCAATGAGCAGTTCTTC. Translated, it gives CASSVTSGRASNEQFF.

The V and J genes are TRBV2 and TRBJ1-2; 11 positions match TRBD1. The V segment lost 4 bases and the J segment 5 bases; nucleotides outside the gene matches: 6. The CDR3 runs 15 residues. CDR1 and CDR2 from the germline V gene are SNHLY and FYNNEI. The CDR3 is CASSVYGTGGYGYTF. The CDR3 DNA is TGTGCCAGCAGTGTCTACGGGACAGGGGGATATGGCTACACCTTC.

This clone occurred a few times. This chain links TRBV7-9 with TRBJ2-2; 7 bases fit TRBD1. Germline V gene data show CDR1 as SEHNR and CDR2 as FQNEAQ (reference sequence). J lost 4 bases, V lost 6 bases, and 8 bases had no gene match. The CDR3 extends over 15 amino acids. The CDR3 is CASRGNRGSTGELFF. The CDR3 region has the DNA TGTGCCAGCAGGGGGAACAGGGGATCCACCGGGGAGCTGTTTTTT.